The clone carrying this TCR beta chain was counted many times. Its antigen is unknown. Collection of 7.5 to 10 milliliters of peripheral blood was performed for each donor. Extraction of total RNA produced a minimum of 5 micrograms from each sample. This sample is drawn from a study of blood T cells in healthy people across ages. Across the study: With template switching, about one barcoded beta molecule was captured per two T cells. General study results and limits: Any conclusive comparison of naive versus antigen-experienced cells was prevented by using unsorted PBMCs.

Sample-barcoded 5' priming and a J-beta primer mix drove a second PCR of 7 to 11 cycles. In TCRdb, the 5' RACE reads were re-called with MiXCR into one record per CDR3 protein. This sample has 590,000 or so distinct CDR3 sequences, with about 30% found just once. The germline V and J ends were trimmed by 1 base and 0 bases, with 18 bases remaining between them. The CDR3 is 18 residues long. Germline V gene lookup returns CDR1 SGHTA and CDR2 FQGTGA. This clonotype was obtained from a woman aged 80 or older in good health. The chain links TRBV7-3 to TRBJ1-2, with D maybe TRBD1 (5 bases). The specimen was blood. CDR3 protein: CASSLKPPRVISNYGYTF. For the CDR3, the DNA is TGTGCCAGCAGCTTAAAACCCCCCAGGGTAATCTCTAACTATGGCTACACCTTC.